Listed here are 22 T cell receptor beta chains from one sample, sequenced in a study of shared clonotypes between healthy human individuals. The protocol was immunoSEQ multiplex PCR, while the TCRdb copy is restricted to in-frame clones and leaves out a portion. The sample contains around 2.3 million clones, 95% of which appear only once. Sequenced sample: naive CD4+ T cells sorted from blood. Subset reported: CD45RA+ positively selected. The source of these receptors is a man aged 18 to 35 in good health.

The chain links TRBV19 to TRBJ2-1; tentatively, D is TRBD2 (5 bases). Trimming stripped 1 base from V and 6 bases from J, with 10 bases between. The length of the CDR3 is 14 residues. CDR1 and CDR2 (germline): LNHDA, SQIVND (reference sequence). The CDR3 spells CASSIGRGLNEQFF. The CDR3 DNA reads TGTGCCAGTAGTATAGGTCGGGGTCTCAATGAGCAGTTCTTC. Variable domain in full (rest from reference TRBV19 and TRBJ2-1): DGGITQSPKYLFRKEGQNVTLSCEQNLNHDAMYWYRQDPGQGLRLIYYSQIVNDFQKGDIAEGYSVSREKKESFPLTVTSAQKNPTAFYLCASSIGRGLNEQFFGPGTRLTVL.

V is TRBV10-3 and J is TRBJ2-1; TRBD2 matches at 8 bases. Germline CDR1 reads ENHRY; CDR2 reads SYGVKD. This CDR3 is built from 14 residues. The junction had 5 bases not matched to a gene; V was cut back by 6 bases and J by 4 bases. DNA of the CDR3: TGTGCCATCAGGACGGGAGGGCCTTACAATGAGCAGTTCTTC. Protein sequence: CAIRTGGPYNEQFF.

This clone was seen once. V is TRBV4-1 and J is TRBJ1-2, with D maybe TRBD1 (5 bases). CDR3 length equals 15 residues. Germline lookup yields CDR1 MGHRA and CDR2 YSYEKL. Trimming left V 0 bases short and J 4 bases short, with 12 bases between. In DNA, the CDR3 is TGCGCCAGCAGCCAAGATGTGGGGGATAGCTATGGCTACACCTTC. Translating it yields CASSQDVGDSYGYTF.

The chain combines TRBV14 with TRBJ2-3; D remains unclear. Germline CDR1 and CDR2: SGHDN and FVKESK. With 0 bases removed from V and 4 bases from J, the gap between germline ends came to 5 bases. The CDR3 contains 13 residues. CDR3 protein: CASSQDIADTQYF. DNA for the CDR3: TGTGCCAGCAGCCAAGATATTGCAGATACGCAGTATTTT.

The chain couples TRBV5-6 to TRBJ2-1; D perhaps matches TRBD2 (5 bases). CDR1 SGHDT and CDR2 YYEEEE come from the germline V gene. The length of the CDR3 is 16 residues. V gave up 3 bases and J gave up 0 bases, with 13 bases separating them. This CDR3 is CASSSGGQSSYNEQFF. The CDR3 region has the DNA TGTGCCAGCAGCTCTGGAGGTCAGAGCTCCTACAATGAGCAGTTCTTC.

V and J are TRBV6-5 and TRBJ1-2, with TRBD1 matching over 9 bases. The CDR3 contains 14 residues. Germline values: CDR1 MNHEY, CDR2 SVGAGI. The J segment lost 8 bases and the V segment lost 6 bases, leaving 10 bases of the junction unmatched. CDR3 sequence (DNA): TGTGCCAGCAGGGACCGGGACAGGGTAGGGGGCTACACCTTC. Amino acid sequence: CASRDRDRVGGYTF.

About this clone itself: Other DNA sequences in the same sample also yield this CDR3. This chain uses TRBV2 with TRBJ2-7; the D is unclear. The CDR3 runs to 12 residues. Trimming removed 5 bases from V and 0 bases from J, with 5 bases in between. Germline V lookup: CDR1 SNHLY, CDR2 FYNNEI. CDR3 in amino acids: CASSLDSYEQYF. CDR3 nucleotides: TGTGCCAGCAGTCTAGACTCCTACGAGCAGTACTTC.

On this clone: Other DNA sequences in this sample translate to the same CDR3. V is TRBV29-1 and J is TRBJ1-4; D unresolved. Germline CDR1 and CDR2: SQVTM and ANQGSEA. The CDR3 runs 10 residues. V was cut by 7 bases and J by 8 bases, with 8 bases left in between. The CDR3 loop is CSARVEKLFF. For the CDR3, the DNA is TGCAGCGCTAGAGTCGAAAAACTGTTTTTT.

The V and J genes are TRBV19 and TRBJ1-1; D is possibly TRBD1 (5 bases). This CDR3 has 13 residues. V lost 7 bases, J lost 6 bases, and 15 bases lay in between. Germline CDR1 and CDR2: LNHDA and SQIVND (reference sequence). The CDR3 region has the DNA TGTGCCAGTACCCGGGGGACGGGCGCTGAAGCTTTCTTT. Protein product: CASTRGTGAEAFF.

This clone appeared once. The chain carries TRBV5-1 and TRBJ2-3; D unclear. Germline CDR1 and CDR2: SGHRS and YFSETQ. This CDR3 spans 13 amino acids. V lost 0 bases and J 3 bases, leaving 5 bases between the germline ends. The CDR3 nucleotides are TGCGCCAGCAGCTTGGAAGATACAGATACGCAGTATTTT. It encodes CASSLEDTDTQYF.

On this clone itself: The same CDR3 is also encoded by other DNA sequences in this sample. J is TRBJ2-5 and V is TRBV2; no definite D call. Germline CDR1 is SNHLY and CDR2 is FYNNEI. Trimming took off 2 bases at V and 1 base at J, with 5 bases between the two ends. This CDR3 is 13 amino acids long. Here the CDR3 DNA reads TGTGCCAGCAGTGAATGGGGCCAAGAGACCCAGTACTTC. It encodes CASSEWGQETQYF.

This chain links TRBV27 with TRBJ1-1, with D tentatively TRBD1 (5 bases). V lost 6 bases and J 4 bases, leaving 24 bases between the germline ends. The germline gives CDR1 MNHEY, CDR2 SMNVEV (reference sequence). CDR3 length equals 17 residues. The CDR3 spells CASRQVPWVERGTEAFF. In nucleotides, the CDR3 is TGTGCCAGCAGGCAGGTTCCCTGGGTCGAGAGGGGCACTGAAGCTTTCTTT.

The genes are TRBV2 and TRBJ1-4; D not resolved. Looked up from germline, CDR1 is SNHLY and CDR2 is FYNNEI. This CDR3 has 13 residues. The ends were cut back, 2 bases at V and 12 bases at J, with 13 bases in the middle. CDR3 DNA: TGTGCCAGCAGTGAATGGTCGAGCGCAGAACTGTTTTTT. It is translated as CASSEWSSAELFF.

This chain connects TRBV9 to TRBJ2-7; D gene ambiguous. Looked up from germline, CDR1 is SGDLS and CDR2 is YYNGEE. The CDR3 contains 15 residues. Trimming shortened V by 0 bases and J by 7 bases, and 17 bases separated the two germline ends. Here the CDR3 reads CASSVAPDSIGEQYF. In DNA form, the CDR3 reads TGTGCCAGCAGCGTAGCTCCTGATAGTATCGGAGAGCAGTACTTC.

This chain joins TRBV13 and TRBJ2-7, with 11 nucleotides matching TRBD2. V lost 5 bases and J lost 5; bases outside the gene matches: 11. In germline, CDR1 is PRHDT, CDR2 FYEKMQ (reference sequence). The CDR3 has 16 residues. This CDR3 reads CASSAQLAGEVNEQYF. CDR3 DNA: TGTGCCAGCAGCGCCCAACTAGCGGGAGAAGTAAACGAGCAGTACTTC.

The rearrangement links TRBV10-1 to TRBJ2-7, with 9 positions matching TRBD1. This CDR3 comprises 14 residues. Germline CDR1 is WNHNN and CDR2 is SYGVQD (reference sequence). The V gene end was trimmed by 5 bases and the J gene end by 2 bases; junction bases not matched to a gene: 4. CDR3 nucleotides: TGCGCCAGCAGTCGGACAGGGGAAACCTACGAGCAGTACTTC. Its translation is CASSRTGETYEQYF.

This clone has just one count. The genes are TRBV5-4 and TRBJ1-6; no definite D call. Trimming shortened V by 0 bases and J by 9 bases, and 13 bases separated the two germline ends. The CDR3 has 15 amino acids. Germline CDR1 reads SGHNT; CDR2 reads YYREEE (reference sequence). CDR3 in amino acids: CASSLDVTGSSPLHF. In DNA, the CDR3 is TGTGCCAGCAGCTTGGATGTGACTGGGAGTTCACCCCTCCACTTT.

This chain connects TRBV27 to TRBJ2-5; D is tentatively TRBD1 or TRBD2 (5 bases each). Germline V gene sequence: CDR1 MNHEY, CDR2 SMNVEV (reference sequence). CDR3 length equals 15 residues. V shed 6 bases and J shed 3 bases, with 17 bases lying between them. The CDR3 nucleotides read TGTGCCAGCAGGCTAATAGGGACGGGGAAAGAGACCCAGTACTTC. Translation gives CASRLIGTGKETQYF.

Here the CDR3 DNA reads TGTGCCAGCAGCAAAGGCAGAGGACTAGCACGCTACGAGCAGTACTTC. This translates into CASSKGRGLARYEQYF. This chain links TRBV21-1 with TRBJ2-7; the table's D call, TRBD2, has no DNA check behind it. TRBV21-1 is an annotated pseudogene. This CDR3 spans 16 amino acids.

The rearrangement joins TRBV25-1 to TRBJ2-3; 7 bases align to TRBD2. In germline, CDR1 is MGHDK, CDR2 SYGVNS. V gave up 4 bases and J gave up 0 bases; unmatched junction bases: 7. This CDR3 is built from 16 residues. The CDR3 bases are TGTGCCAGCAGTGCTCGAGCGGGACGAAGCACAGATACGCAGTATTTT. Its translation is CASSARAGRSTDTQYF.

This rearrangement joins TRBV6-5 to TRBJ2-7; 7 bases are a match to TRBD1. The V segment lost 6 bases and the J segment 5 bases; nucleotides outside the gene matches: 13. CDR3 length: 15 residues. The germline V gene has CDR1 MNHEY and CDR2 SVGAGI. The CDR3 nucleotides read TGTGCCAGCAGAACCTCCGGGACAGCCCTCCACGAGCAGTACTTC. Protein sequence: CASRTSGTALHEQYF.

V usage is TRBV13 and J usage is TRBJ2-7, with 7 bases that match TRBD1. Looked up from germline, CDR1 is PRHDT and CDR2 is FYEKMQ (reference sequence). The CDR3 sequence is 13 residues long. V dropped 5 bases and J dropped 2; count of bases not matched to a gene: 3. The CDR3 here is CASSPGQAYEQYF. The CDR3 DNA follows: TGTGCCAGCAGCCCCGGACAGGCCTACGAGCAGTACTTC.